This T cell receptor (beta chain) was sequenced in a study of prognosis after radiotherapy for stage I lung cancer. Across the study: Seven or eight patients had tumors that were squamous cell carcinoma, and more than ten had adenocarcinoma.

Genomic DNA was subjected to two-round multiplex PCR for amplification of TCR beta CDR3. The first PCR round targeted every TRBV and TRBJ gene with specific primers. Each CDR3 protein is one row after TCRdb ran MiXCR on the multiplex PCR reads. The sample holds about 15,000 distinct CDR3 sequences, around 42% seen once. This CDR3 is built from 12 residues. V lost 4 bases and J 6 bases, leaving 13 bases between the germline ends. The germline gives CDR1 DFQATT, CDR2 SNEGSKA (reference sequence). The sample was PBMCs, taken before or after stereotactic body radiation therapy (not recorded which). V and J are TRBV20-1 and TRBJ2-7; D is unresolved. The source is a donor aged 50 or older with non-small cell lung cancer. This CDR3 is CSATPSGCEQYF. In nucleotides, the CDR3 is TGCAGTGCTACCCCTAGTGGCTGCGAGCAGTACTTC.